Below, 22 T cell receptor beta chains from the same sample are listed, as sequenced in a study of beta chain features in type 1 diabetes (dated by TCRdb to the late 2010s). Overall study outcomes, separate from this receptor: A moderate but significant shortening of TCRB CDR3 length was observed in type 1 diabetes patients in all four CD4+ subsets.

Receptors were amplified or captured by the immunoSEQ multiplex PCR assay. The entire amount of isolated RNA was reverse transcribed using the High Capacity cDNA Reverse Transcription Kit, so the sequenced TCRB transcripts were expressed ones. TCRdb's version of the immuneACCESS table is confined to in-frame rearrangements and falls short of the full clone set. An unresolved V gene accounts for under half of the shortfall where checked; the remainder is of unknown origin. For this sample there are roughly 340,000 clones; approximately 13% appear just once. Jointly, the top ten make up 0.015% of the sample. These receptors lack a known antigen. Sequenced material: naive CD4+ T cells from blood. Reading the label with the study, this specimen's cell subset or site is: true naive CD4+ T cells. These TCRs come from a woman under 30 with type 1 diabetes.

The chain has TRBV27 and TRBJ1-2, with 10 bases matching TRBD1. CDR1 is MNHEY and CDR2 is SMNVEV in the germline V gene (reference sequence). This CDR3 is 13 amino acids long. V shed 6 bases and J 7 bases; nucleotides not matched to a gene: 5. The DNA of the CDR3 is TGTGCCAGCAGCCCCAGACAGGGGGCTGGCTACACCTTC. This encodes CASSPRQGAGYTF.

This clone has only a few counts. The V call is TRBV30, the J call TRBJ1-4; 8 bases match TRBD1. V lost 3 bases and J lost 3; bases outside the gene matches: 3. CDR3 size: 14 residues. Germline V gene sequence: CDR1 GTSNPN, CDR2 SVGIG (reference sequence). This CDR3 reads CAWRPTGANEKLFF. The CDR3 DNA follows: TGTGCCTGGAGGCCGACAGGGGCTAATGAAAAACTGTTTTTT.

This clone was observed a single time. The chain carries TRBV5-5 and TRBJ2-7, with a tentative D call TRBD2 (6 bases). Deletions cut 5 bases from V and 0 bases from J, with 12 bases between. Germline assignment: CDR1 SGHKS and CDR2 YYEKEE (reference sequence). The length of the CDR3 is 14 residues. Written as DNA, the CDR3 is TGTGCCAGCAGATTAGCGGAGAGCTCCTACGAGCAGTACTTC. It encodes CASRLAESSYEQYF.

The chain is built from TRBV5-1 and TRBJ2-5, with 7 bases fitting TRBD2. CDR3 length: 14 amino acids. CDR1 and CDR2 from the germline V gene are SGHRS and YFSETQ. V shed 7 bases and J 1 base; nucleotides not matched to a gene: 7. For the CDR3, the DNA is TGCGCCAGCGCGTTAGCGGGCCGCCAAGAGACCCAGTACTTC. This gives the protein CASALAGRQETQYF. The full variable domain, its missing parts supplied by reference TRBV5-1 and TRBJ2-5, is KAGVTQTPRYLIKTRGQQVTLSCSPISGHRSVSWYQQTPGQGLQFLFEYFSETQRNKGNFPGRFSGRQFSNSRSEMNVSTLELGDSALYLCASALAGRQETQYFGPGTRLLVL.

CDR3: CASSLVVLRGYNEQFF. The CDR3, as DNA: TGTGCCAGCAGCTTAGTTGTGTTACGGGGCTACAATGAGCAGTTCTTC. The chain links TRBV11-2 to TRBJ2-1; D is perhaps TRBD2 (5 bases). Trimming removed 1 base from V and 3 bases from J, with 13 bases in between. This CDR3 is 16 amino acids long. Per the germline V gene, CDR1 is SGHAT and CDR2 is FQNNGV.

The chain joins TRBV9 to TRBJ1-3; D call uncertain. Trimming cost V 6 bases and J 4 bases, with 17 bases left between them. CDR1 and CDR2 (germline): SGDLS, YYNGEE. The CDR3 consists of 15 residues. The chain's CDR3 is CASTPLGQAGNTIYF. The CDR3 region has the DNA TGTGCCAGCACCCCCCTGGGCCAAGCCGGAAACACCATATATTTT. The whole variable domain, remainder taken from reference TRBV9 and TRBJ1-3, is DSGVTQTPKHLITATGQRVTLRCSPRSGDLSVYWYQQSLDQGLQFLIQYYNGEERAKGNILERFSAQQFPDLHSELNLSSLELGDSALYFCASTPLGQAGNTIYFGEGSWLTVV.

V is TRBV5-1 and J is TRBJ1-5; 9 bases are a match to TRBD1. The CDR3 runs 14 residues. J was trimmed by 6 bases and V by 2 bases; bases with no gene match: 3. Germline V lookup: CDR1 SGHRS, CDR2 YFSETQ. CDR3: CASSFGTGTQPQHF. CDR3 nucleotides: TGCGCCAGCAGCTTTGGGACAGGGACTCAGCCCCAGCATTTT. Supplemented by reference TRBV5-1 and TRBJ1-5, the full variable domain reads KAGVTQTPRYLIKTRGQQVTLSCSPISGHRSVSWYQQTPGQGLQFLFEYFSETQRNKGNFPGRFSGRQFSNSRSEMNVSTLELGDSALYLCASSFGTGTQPQHFGDGTRLSIL.

V gene TRBV5-1 combines with J gene TRBJ2-2; 9 nucleotides line up with TRBD2. Trimming took 0 bases from V and 6 from J; bases not matched to a gene: 6. This CDR3 is built from 16 residues. The V gene's germline CDR1 is SGHRS and CDR2 YFSETQ. The DNA for the CDR3 is TGCGCCAGCAGCTTGGTTAGCGGGAGTGGACCCGGGGAGCTGTTTTTT. This codes for CASSLVSGSGPGELFF.

This clone was recorded a few times. This chain joins TRBV19 and TRBJ2-3; a weak D match, TRBD1 (6 bases). Per germline, CDR1 LNHDA and CDR2 SQIVND (reference sequence). The CDR3 has 14 amino acids. The DNA of the CDR3 is TGTGCTACCACTACAGGGTTCAACGCAGATACGCAGTATTTT. This encodes CATTTGFNADTQYF.

The J gene is TRBJ2-7, the V gene TRBV18; D is perhaps TRBD1 (6 bases). V was shortened by 1 base and J by 2 bases, with 9 bases between the two germline ends. Germline CDR1 is KGHSH and CDR2 is LQKENI. This CDR3 has 14 amino acids. The CDR3 spells CASSPLGTTYEQYV. The CDR3 nucleotides are TGTGCCAGCTCACCACTAGGGACAACCTACGAGCAGTACGTC.

This clone was counted a few times. The J gene is TRBJ2-7, the V gene TRBV7-9; D is possibly TRBD2 (6 bases). V dropped 5 bases and J dropped 1 base, with 15 bases sitting between them. The CDR3 runs to 15 residues. CDR1 is SEHNR and CDR2 is FQNEAQ in the germline V gene (reference sequence). The CDR3 nucleotides read TGTGCCAGCAGCCCCCAAGGGAGGCATTCCTACGAGCAGTACTTC. Residues: CASSPQGRHSYEQYF. Supplemented by reference TRBV7-9 and TRBJ2-7, the full variable domain reads DTGVSQNPRHKITKRGQNVTFRCDPISEHNRLYWYRQTLGQGPEFLTYFQNEAQLEKSRLLSDRFSAERPKGSFSTLEIQRTEQGDSAMYLCASSPQGRHSYEQYFGPGTRLTVT.

This clone was observed a few times. This sequence joins TRBV5-4 and TRBJ2-2, with 7 bases that match TRBD1. CDR1 is SGHNT, CDR2 YYREEE, per germline (reference sequence). The CDR3 runs to 13 residues. V lost 4 bases, J lost 6 bases, and 3 bases stayed unmatched. CDR3 amino acids: CASSPQGAGELFF. The CDR3 coding sequence is TGTGCCAGCAGCCCGCAGGGGGCCGGGGAGCTGTTTTTT. Full variable domain (rest looked up from reference TRBV5-4 and TRBJ2-2): ETGVTQSPTHLIKTRGQQVTLRCSSQSGHNTVSWYQQALGQGPQFIFQYYREEENGRGNFPPRFSGLQFPNYSSELNVNALELDDSALYLCASSPQGAGELFFGEGSRLTVL.

J is TRBJ2-7 and V is TRBV7-2; 7 nucleotides match TRBD2. The J segment lost 5 bases and the V segment lost 10 bases, leaving 14 bases of the junction unmatched. Per germline, CDR1 SGHTA and CDR2 FQGNSA. The CDR3 is 14 amino acids. The CDR3 nucleotides are TGTGCCAAAACTTGGGAGGGAGGGCCCAACGAGCAGTACTTC. It is translated as CAKTWEGGPNEQYF. Full variable domain (missing parts from reference TRBV7-2 and TRBJ2-7): GAGVSQSPSNKVTEKGKDVELRCDPISGHTALYWYRQSLGQGLEFLIYFQGNSAPDKSGLPSDRFSAERTGGSVSTLTIQRTQQEDSAVYLCAKTWEGGPNEQYFGPGTRLTVT.

The chain is built from TRBV5-4 and TRBJ1-3; possible D gene TRBD1, 5 bases. Deletions cut 1 base from V and 2 bases from J, with 7 bases between. Germline V CDR1 and CDR2: SGHNT, YYREEE (reference sequence). The CDR3 is 14 residues long. CDR3 sequence (DNA): TGTGCCAGCAGCTTGAGGGGCCCTGGAAACACCATATATTTT. This encodes CASSLRGPGNTIYF.

This clone was picked up a small number of times. The chain joins TRBV7-2 to TRBJ2-5; D is unclear. Trimming removed 3 bases at V and 2 bases at J, with 10 bases between. CDR1 SGHTA and CDR2 FQGNSA come from the germline V gene. The CDR3 runs 14 residues. The CDR3 DNA is TGTGCCAGCAGCTTTTACAGTTTTCAAGAGACCCAGTACTTC. It yields the protein CASSFYSFQETQYF.

This chain links TRBV11-2 with TRBJ1-1; D perhaps matches TRBD1 (5 bases). The CDR3 runs to 14 residues. CDR1 is SGHAT, CDR2 FQNNGV, per germline. V was pared by 4 bases and J by 3 bases, with 12 bases between. The CDR3 DNA reads as TGTGCCAGCAGCTCCCAGGGATGGGACACTGAAGCTTTCTTT. The encoded protein is CASSSQGWDTEAFF.

The CDR3 DNA is TGTGCCATCAGTGCGGGGATCTACAATGAGCAGTTCTTC. Its protein product is CAISAGIYNEQFF. J is TRBJ2-1 and V is TRBV10-3; weak D call: TRBD2 (5 bases). This CDR3 has 13 amino acids. V dropped 4 bases and J dropped 3 bases, with 7 bases sitting between them. Germline CDR1 ENHRY, CDR2 SYGVKD.

The chain carries TRBV28 and TRBJ2-5; 9 bases align to TRBD2. Unmatched junction bases numbered 2, after V lost 1 base and J lost 2 bases. Germline assignment: CDR1 MDHEN and CDR2 SYDVKM. This CDR3 contains 15 residues. The CDR3 here is CASSLLTSGQETQYF. In DNA, the CDR3 is TGTGCCAGCAGTTTATTGACTAGCGGACAAGAGACCCAGTACTTC.

CDR3 amino acids: CASSSDRDRGPGYTF. The CDR3 bases are TGTGCCAGTAGTTCGGACCGGGACAGGGGACCAGGCTACACCTTC. The chain recombines TRBV19 with TRBJ1-2; 10 bases align to TRBD1. The CDR3 spans 15 residues. Germline lookup yields CDR1 LNHDA and CDR2 SQIVND (reference sequence). Trimming cost V 5 bases and J 8 bases; bases outside gene matches: 11.

This chain joins TRBV9 and TRBJ1-4; 8 nucleotides align to TRBD1. There are 15 residues in the CDR3. With V trimmed by 1 base and J by 7 bases, 6 bases remained unmatched. Germline CDR1 SGDLS, CDR2 YYNGEE. This CDR3 reads CASSVQGAVGEKLFF. CDR3 DNA: TGTGCCAGCAGCGTACAGGGGGCAGTCGGTGAAAAACTGTTTTTT.

The gene calls are TRBV7-9 and TRBJ2-3, with TRBD2 matching 10 bases. Looked up from germline, CDR1 is SEHNR and CDR2 is FQNEAQ (reference sequence). CDR3 length: 18 amino acids. V shed 1 base, J shed 2 bases, and the junction held 9 bases outside the gene matches. The CDR3: CASSLGSSGSPHTDTQYF. The CDR3 nucleotides read TGTGCCAGCAGCTTAGGTTCTAGCGGGAGCCCCCACACAGATACGCAGTATTTT. The whole variable domain, remainder taken from reference TRBV7-9 and TRBJ2-3, is DTGVSQNPRHKITKRGQNVTFRCDPISEHNRLYWYRQTLGQGPEFLTYFQNEAQLEKSRLLSDRFSAERPKGSFSTLEIQRTEQGDSAMYLCASSLGSSGSPHTDTQYFGPGTRLTVL.

The rearrangement uses TRBV5-4 and TRBJ2-1; TRBD2 agrees at 14 bases. V gave up 5 bases and J gave up 7 bases; unmatched junction bases: 8. Germline V gene lookup returns CDR1 SGHNT and CDR2 YYREEE (reference sequence). The CDR3 length is 16 residues. The CDR3 bases are TGTGCCAGCAGAACGGGACTAGCGGGAGAAATAAATGAGCAGTTCTTC. Protein: CASRTGLAGEINEQFF.